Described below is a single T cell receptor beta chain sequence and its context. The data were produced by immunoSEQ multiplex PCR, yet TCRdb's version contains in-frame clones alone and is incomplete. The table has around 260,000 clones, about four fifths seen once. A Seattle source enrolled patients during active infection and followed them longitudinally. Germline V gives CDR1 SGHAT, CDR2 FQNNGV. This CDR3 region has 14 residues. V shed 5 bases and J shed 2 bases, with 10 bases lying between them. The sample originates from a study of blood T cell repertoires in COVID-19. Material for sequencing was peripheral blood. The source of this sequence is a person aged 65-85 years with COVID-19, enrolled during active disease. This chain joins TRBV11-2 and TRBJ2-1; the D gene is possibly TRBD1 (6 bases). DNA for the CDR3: TGTGCCAGCAGCCAAGGGACAACCTACAATGAGCAGTTCTTC. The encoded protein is CASSQGTTYNEQFF.